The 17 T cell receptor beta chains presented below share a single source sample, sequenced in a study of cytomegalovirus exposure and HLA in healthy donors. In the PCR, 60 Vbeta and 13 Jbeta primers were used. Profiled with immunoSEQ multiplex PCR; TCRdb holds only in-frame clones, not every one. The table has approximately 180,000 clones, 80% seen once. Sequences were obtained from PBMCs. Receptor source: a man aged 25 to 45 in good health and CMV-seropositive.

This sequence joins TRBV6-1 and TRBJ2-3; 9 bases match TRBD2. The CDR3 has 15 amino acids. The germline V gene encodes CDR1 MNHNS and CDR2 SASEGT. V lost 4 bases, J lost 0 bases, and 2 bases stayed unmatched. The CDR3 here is CASSGGGASTDTQYF. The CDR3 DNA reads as TGTGCCAGCAGTGGCGGGGGGGCGAGCACAGATACGCAGTATTTT.

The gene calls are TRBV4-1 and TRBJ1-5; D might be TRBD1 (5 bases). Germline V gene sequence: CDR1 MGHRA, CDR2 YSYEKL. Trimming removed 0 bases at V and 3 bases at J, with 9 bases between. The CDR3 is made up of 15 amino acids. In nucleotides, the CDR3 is TGCGCCAGCAGCCAAGACGGACAATTCAATCAGCCCCAGCATTTT. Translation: CASSQDGQFNQPQHF.

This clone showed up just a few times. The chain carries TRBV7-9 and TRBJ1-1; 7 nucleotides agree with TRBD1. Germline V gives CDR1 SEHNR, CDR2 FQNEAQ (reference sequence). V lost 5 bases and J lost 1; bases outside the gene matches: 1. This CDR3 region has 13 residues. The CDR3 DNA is TGTGCCAGCAGCGGACAGGAGAACACTGAAGCTTTCTTT. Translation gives CASSGQENTEAFF.

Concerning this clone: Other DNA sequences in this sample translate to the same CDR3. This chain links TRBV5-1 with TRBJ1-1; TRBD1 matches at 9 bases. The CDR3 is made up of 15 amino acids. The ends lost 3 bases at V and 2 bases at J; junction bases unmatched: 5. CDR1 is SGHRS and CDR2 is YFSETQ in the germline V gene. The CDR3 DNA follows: TGCGCCAGCAGCTCAACAGGGGGCCTCAACACTGAAGCTTTCTTT. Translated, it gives CASSSTGGLNTEAFF.

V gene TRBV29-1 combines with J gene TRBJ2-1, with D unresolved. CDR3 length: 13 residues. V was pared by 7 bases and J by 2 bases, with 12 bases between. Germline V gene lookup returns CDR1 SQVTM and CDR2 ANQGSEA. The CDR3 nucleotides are TGCAGCGGTCGGGTATCACCCTACAATGAGCAGTTCTTC. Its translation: CSGRVSPYNEQFF.

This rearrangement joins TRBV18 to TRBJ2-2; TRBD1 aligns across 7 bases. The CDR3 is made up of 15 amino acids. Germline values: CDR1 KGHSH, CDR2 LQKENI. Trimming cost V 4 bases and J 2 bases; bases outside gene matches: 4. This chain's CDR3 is CASSLRGRNTGELFF. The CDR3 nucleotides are TGTGCCAGCTCACTCAGGGGGAGAAACACCGGGGAGCTGTTTTTT.

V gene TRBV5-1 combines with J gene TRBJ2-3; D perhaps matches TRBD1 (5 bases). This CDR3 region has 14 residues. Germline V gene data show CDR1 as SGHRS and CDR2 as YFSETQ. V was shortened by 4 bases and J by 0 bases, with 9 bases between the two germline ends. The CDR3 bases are TGCGCCAGCAGCGGGGCAGTAAGCACAGATACGCAGTATTTT. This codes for CASSGAVSTDTQYF.

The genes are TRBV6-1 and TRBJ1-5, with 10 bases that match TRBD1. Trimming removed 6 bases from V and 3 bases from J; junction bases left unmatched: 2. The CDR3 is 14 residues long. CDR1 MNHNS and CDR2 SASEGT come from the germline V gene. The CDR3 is CASRDRGNNQPQHF. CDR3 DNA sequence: TGTGCCAGCAGGGACAGGGGGAACAATCAGCCCCAGCATTTT.

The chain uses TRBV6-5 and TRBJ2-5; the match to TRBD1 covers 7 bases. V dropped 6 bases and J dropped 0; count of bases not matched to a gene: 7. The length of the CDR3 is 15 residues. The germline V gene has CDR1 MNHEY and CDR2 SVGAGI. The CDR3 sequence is CASSRGTDHQETQYF. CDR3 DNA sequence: TGTGCCAGCAGCAGGGGGACCGACCACCAAGAGACCCAGTACTTC.

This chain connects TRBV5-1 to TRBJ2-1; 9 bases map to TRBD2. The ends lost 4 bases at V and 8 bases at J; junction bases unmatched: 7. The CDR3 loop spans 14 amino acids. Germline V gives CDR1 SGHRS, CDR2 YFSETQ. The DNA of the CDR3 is TGCGCCAGCAGCCGGACCGGGACTAGCTATGAGCAGTTCTTC. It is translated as CASSRTGTSYEQFF.

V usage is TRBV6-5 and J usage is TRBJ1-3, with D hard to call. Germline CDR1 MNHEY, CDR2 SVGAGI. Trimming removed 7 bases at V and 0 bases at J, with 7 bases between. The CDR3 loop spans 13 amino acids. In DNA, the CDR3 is TGTGCCAGCAACTCCGACTCTGGAAACACCATATATTTT. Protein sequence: CASNSDSGNTIYF.

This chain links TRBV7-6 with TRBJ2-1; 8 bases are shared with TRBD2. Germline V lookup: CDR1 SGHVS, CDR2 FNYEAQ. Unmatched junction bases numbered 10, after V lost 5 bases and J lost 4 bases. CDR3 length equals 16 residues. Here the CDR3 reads CASSPAPAGAYNEQFF. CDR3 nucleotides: TGTGCCAGCAGCCCAGCCCCAGCGGGGGCTTACAATGAGCAGTTCTTC.

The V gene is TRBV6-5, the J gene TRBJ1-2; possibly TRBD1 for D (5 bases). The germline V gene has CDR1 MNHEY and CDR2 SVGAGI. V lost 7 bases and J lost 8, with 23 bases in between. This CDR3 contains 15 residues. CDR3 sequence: CASTILPGAPEGYTF. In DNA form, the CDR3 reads TGTGCCAGCACCATTCTACCTGGGGCCCCGGAGGGCTACACCTTC.

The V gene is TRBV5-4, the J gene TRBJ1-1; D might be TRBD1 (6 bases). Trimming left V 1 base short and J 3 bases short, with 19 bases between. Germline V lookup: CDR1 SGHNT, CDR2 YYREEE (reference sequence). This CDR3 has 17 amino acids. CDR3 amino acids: CASSLPLGAGGDTEAFF. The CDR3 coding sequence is TGTGCCAGCAGCTTGCCCCTCGGAGCGGGGGGCGACACTGAAGCTTTCTTT.

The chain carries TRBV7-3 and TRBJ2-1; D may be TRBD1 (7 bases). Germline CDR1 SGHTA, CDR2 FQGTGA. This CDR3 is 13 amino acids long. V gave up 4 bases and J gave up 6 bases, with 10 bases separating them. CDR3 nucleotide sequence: TGTGCCAGCAGCTGGCAGGGGGGCAATGAGCAGTTCTTC. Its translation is CASSWQGGNEQFF.

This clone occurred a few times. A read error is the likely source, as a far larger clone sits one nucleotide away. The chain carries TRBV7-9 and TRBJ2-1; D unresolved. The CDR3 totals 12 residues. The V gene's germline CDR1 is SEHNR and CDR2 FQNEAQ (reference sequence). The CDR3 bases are TGTTCCAGCAGCTTAAAATCCGGTGAGCAGTTCTTC. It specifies CSSSLKSGEQFF.

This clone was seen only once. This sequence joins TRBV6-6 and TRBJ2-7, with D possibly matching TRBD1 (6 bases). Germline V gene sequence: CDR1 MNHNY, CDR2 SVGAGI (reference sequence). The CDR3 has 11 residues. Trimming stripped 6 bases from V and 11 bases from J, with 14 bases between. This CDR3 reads CASREQGMEYF. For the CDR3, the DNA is TGTGCCAGCAGAGAGCAGGGGATGGAGTACTTC.